This TCR beta chain was identified during a study of cytomegalovirus exposure and HLA in healthy donors. PCR used 60 Vbeta primers and 13 Jbeta primers. Repertoires were generated with immunoSEQ multiplex PCR, while TCRdb's copy carries only in-frame clones and drops some. The top ten clones hold 5.5% to 6% of a sample with 90,000 to 100,000 clones, 55% to 70% of them seen once. Specimen: PBMCs. This TCR was recovered from a boy aged 5-17 years in good health and CMV-seropositive.

The CDR3 loop is CASSSLAGGDSYEQYF. Written as DNA, the CDR3 is TGTGCCAGCAGCTCACTAGCGGGAGGGGACTCCTACGAGCAGTACTTC. J is TRBJ2-7 and V is TRBV13; 13 nucleotides agree with TRBD2. This CDR3 contains 16 residues. Losses at the gene ends were 4 bases for V and 0 bases for J; bases not matched to a gene: 3. In germline, CDR1 is PRHDT, CDR2 FYEKMQ (reference sequence).